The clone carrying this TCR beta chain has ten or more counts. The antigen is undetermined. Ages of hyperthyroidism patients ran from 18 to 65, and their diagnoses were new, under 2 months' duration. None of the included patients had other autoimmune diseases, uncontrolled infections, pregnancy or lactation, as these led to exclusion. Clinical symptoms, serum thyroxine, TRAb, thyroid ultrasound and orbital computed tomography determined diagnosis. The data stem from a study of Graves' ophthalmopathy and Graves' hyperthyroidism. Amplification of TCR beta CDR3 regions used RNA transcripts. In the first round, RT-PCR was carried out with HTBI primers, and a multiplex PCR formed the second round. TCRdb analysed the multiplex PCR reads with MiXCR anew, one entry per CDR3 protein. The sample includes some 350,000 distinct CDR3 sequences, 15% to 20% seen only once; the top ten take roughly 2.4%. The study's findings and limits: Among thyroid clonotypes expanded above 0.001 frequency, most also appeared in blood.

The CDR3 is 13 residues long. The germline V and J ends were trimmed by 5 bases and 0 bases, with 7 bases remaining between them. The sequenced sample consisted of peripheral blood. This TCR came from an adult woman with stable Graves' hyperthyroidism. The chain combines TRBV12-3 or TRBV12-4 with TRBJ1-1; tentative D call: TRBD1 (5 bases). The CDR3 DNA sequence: TGTGCCAGCAGTAGACAGCTGAACACTGAAGCTTTCTTT. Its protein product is CASSRQLNTEAFF.